This TCR beta chain was documented in a study of T cells in localized non-small cell lung cancer. The protocol was immunoSEQ multiplex PCR, while the TCRdb copy is restricted to in-frame clones and leaves out a portion. The table shows 1,500 to 2,000 clones, with less than 45% occurring only once. CDR1 and CDR2 from the germline V gene are KGHSH and LQKENI. The CDR3 contains 16 residues. The V end lost 6 bases, the J end lost 0 bases, and 14 bases lay between the germline ends. Study results and caveats: Those with higher blood T cell density had longer overall survival.

On this clone: Its antigen is currently unknown.

Here the sequenced sample was normal lung tissue next to the tumor, taken before any cancer treatment. This chain uses TRBV18 with TRBJ1-4, with a weak D call TRBD1 (5 bases). This sequence was found in a male donor aged 60 or over with stage III squamous cell lung carcinoma. CDR3 nucleotide sequence: TGTGCCAGCTCCCCCGGACACCTTGCAACTAATGAAAAACTGTTTTTT. This translates into CASSPGHLATNEKLFF.